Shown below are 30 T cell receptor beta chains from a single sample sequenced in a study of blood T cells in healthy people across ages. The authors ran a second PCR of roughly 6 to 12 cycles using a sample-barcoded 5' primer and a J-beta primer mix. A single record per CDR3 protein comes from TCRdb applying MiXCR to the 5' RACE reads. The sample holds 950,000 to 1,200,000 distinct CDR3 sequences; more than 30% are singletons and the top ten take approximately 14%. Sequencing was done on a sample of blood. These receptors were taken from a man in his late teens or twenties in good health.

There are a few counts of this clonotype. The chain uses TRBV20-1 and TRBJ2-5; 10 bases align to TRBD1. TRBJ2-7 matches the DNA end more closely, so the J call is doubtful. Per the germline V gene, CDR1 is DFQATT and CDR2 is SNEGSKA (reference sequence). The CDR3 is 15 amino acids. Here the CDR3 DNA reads TGCAGTGCTAGAGATAGGAGGACAGGGGGTTACGAGCAGTACTTC. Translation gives CSARDRRTGGYEQYF.

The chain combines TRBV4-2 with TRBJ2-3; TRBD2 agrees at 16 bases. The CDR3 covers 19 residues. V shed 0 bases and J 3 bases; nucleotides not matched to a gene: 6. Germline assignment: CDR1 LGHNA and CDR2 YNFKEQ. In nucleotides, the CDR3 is TGTGCCAGCAGCCAAGACCCGGGACTAGCGGGGGGGCCGACAGATACGCAGTATTTT. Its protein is CASSQDPGLAGGPTDTQYF.

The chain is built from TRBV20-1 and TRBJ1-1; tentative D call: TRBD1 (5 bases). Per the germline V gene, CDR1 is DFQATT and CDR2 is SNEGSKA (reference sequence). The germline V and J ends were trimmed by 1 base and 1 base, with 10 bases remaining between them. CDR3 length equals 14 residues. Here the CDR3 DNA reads TGCAGTGCTAGAGTTGGGGCGGGGAACACTGAAGCTTTCTTT. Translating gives CSARVGAGNTEAFF.

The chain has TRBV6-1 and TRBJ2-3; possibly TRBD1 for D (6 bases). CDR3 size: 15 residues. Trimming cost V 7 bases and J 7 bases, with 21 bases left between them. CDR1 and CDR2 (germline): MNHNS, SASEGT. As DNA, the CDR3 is TGTGCCAGCACTCTCAGGGGATTGTCTCAAAATACGCAGTATTTT. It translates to CASTLRGLSQNTQYF.

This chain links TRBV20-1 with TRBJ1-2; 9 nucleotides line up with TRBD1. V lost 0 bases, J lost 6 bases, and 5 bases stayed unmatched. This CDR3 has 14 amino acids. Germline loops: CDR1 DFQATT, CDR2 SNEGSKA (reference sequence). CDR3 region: CSARDRGQGHGYTF. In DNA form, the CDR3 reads TGCAGTGCTAGAGATCGGGGACAGGGACATGGCTACACCTTC.

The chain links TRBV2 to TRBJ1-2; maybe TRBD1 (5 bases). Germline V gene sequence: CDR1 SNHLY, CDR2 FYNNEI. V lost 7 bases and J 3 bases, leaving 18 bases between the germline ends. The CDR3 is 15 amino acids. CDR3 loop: CASNPRTQQDYGYTF. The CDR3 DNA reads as TGTGCCAGCAACCCGAGGACCCAACAGGACTATGGCTACACCTTC.

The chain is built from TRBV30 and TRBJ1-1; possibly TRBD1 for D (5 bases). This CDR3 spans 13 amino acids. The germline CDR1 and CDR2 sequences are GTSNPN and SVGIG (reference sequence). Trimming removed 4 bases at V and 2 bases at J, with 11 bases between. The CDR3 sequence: CAWNPDRNTEAFF. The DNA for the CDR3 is TGTGCCTGGAACCCCGACAGAAACACTGAAGCTTTCTTT.

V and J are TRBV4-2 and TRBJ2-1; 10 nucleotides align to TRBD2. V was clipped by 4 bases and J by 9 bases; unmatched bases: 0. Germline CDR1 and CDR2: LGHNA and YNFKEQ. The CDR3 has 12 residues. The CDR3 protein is CASSRLAGEQFF. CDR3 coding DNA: TGTGCCAGCAGCCGACTAGCGGGTGAGCAGTTCTTC.

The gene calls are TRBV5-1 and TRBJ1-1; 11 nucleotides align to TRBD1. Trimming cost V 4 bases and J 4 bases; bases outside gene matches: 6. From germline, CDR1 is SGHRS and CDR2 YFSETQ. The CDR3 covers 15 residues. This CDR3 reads CASSGTGGKVTEAFF. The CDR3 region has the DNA TGCGCCAGCAGCGGGACAGGGGGTAAGGTCACTGAAGCTTTCTTT. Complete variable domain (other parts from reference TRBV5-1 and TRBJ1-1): KAGVTQTPRYLIKTRGQQVTLSCSPISGHRSVSWYQQTPGQGLQFLFEYFSETQRNKGNFPGRFSGRQFSNSRSEMNVSTLELGDSALYLCASSGTGGKVTEAFFGQGTRLTVV.

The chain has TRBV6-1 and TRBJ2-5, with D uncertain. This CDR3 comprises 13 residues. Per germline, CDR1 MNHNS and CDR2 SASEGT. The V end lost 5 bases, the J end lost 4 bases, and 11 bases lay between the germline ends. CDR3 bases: TGTGCCAGCAGTCCGTCACAAGGAGAGACCCAGTACTTC. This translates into CASSPSQGETQYF.

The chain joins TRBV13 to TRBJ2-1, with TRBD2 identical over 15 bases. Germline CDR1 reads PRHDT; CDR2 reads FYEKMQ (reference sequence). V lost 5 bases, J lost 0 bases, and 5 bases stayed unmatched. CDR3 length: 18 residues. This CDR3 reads CASSPGLAGGYSYNEQFF. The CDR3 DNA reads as TGTGCCAGCAGCCCTGGACTAGCGGGGGGGTACTCCTACAATGAGCAGTTCTTC.

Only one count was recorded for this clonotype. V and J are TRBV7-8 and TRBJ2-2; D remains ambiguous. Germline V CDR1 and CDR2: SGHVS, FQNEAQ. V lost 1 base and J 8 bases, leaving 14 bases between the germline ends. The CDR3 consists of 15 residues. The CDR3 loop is CASSLGQAPPGELFF. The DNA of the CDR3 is TGTGCCAGCAGCTTAGGCCAGGCCCCCCCGGGGGAGCTGTTTTTT.

The CDR3 reads CASSQGAGLSSGNTIYF. The CDR3 DNA follows: TGCGCCAGCAGCCAAGGGGCAGGCCTGAGCTCTGGAAACACCATATATTTT. V usage is TRBV4-3 and J usage is TRBJ1-3; D unclear. The CDR3 sequence is 17 residues long. Germline V CDR1 and CDR2: LGHNA, YSLEER. V lost 1 base and J lost 0, with 13 bases in between.

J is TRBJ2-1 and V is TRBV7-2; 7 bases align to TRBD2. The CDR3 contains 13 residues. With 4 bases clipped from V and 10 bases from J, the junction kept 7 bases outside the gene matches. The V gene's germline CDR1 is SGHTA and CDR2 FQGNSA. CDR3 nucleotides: TGTGCCAGCAGCTCGACTAGCAACCAGGAGCAGTTCTTC. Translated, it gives CASSSTSNQEQFF.

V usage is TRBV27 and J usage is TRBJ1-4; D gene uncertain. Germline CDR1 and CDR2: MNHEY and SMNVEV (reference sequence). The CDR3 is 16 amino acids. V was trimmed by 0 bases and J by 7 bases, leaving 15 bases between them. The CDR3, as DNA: TGTGCCAGCAGTTTATCCGTCGGCGCCCCTTTTGAAAAACTGTTTTTT. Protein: CASSLSVGAPFEKLFF.

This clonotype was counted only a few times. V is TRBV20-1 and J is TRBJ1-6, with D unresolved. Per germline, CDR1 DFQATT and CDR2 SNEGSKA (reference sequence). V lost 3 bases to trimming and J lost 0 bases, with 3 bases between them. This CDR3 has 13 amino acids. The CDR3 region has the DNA TGCAGTGCTAGTTCCTCCTATAATTCACCCCTCCACTTT. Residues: CSASSSYNSPLHF.

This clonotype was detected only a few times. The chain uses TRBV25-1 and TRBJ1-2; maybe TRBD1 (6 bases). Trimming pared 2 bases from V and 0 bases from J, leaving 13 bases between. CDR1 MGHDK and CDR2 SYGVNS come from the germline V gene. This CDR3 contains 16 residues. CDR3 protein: CASSESDRPANYGYTF. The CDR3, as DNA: TGTGCCAGCAGTGAAAGCGACAGGCCAGCTAACTATGGCTACACCTTC.

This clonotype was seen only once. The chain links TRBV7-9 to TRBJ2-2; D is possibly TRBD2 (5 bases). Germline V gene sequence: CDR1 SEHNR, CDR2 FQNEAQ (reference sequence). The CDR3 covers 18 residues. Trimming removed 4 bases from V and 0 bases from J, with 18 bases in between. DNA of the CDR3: TGTGCCAGCAGCTCACCCGACGGAGGATACGCGAACACCGGGGAGCTGTTTTTT. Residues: CASSSPDGGYANTGELFF.

This chain's CDR3 is CASSLQSKKDKNTGELFF. The CDR3 nucleotides are TGTGCCAGCAGCTTACAAAGCAAGAAGGACAAGAACACCGGGGAGCTGTTTTTT. The chain carries TRBV7-9 and TRBJ2-2, with D possibly being TRBD1 (5 bases). Germline assignment: CDR1 SEHNR and CDR2 FQNEAQ (reference sequence). V was clipped by 2 bases and J by 1 base, with 17 bases between them. The CDR3 runs to 18 residues.

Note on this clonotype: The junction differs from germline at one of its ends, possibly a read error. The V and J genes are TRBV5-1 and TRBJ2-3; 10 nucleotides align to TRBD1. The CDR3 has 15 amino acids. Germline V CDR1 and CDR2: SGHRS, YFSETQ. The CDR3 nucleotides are TGCGTCAGCAGTTACCGACAGGGGGCGTCAGATACGCAGTATTTT. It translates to CVSSYRQGASDTQYF.

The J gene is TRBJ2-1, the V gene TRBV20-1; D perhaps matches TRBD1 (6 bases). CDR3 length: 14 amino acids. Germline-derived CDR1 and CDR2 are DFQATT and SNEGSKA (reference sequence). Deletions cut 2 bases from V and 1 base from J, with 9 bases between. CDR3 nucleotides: TGCAGTGCTAGACAGGGGCTTTCCTACAATGAGCAGTTCTTC. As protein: CSARQGLSYNEQFF.

CDR3 in DNA: TGTGCCACCAGCGCCTCCGACGGGTCCCCTGAAGCTTTCTTT. Translated, it gives CATSASDGSPEAFF. The chain has TRBV24-1 and TRBJ1-1; D not resolved. The germline CDR1 and CDR2 sequences are KGHDR and SFDVKD. V dropped 7 bases and J dropped 6 bases, with 17 bases sitting between them. CDR3 length equals 14 residues.

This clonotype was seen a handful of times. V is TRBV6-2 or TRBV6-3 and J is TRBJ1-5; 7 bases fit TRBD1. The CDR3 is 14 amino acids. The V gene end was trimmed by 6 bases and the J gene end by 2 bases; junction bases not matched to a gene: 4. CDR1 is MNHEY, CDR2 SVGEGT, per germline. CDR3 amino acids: CASSNTGGNQPQHF. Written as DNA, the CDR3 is TGTGCCAGCAGCAATACAGGGGGCAATCAGCCCCAGCATTTT.

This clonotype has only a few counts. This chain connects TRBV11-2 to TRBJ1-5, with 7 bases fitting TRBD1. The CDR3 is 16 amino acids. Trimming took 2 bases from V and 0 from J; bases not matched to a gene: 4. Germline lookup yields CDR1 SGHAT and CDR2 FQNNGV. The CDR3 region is CASSLTPGGSNQPQHF. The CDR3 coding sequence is TGTGCCAGCAGCTTAACCCCAGGGGGTAGCAATCAGCCCCAGCATTTT.

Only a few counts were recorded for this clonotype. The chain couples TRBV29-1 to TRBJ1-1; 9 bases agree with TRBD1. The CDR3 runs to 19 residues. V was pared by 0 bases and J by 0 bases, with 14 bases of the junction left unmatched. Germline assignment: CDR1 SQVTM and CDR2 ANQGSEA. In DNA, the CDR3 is TGCAGCGTTGAAGATTGGCCGGGACAGGGAAGTATCTTGAACACTGAAGCTTTCTTT. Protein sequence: CSVEDWPGQGSILNTEAFF.

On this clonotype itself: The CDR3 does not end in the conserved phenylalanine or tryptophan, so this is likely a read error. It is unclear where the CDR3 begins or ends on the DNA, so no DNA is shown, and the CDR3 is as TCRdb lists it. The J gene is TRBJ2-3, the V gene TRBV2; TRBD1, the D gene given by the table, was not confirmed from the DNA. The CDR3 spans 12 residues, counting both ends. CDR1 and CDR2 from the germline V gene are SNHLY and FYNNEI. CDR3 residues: CASSDRGTLEYL.

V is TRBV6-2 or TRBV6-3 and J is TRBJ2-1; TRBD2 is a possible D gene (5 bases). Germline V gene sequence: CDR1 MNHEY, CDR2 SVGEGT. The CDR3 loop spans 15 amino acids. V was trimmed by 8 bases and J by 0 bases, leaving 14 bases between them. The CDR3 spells CASRPPGSSYNEQFF. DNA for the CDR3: TGTGCCAGCCGACCCCCGGGGAGCTCCTACAATGAGCAGTTCTTC.

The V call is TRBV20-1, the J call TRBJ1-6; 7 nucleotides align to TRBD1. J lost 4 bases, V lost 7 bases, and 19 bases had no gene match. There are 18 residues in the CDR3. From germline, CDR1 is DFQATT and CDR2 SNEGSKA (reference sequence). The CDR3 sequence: CSVRGTELTQLYNSPLHF. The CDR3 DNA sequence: TGCAGTGTAAGAGGGACAGAACTCACCCAACTTTATAATTCACCCCTCCACTTT.

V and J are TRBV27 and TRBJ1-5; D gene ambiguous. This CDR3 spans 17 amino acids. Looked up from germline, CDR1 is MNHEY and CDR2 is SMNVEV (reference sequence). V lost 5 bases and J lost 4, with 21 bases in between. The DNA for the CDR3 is TGTGCCAGCAGTAAGACTGGCGTGGGCGAAAAGAATCAGCCCCAGCATTTT. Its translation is CASSKTGVGEKNQPQHF.

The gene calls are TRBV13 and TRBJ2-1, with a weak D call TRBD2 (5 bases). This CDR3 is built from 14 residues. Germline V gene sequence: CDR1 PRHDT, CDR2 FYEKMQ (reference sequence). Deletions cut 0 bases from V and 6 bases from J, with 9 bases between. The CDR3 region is CASSLGTSINEQFF. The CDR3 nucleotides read TGTGCCAGCAGCTTAGGAACTAGTATCAATGAGCAGTTCTTC.